The clone carrying this T cell receptor beta chain turned up a few times. This CDR3 contains 17 residues. Germline-derived CDR1 and CDR2 are LNHDA and SQIVND (reference sequence). Deletions cut 4 bases from V and 7 bases from J, with 22 bases between. Diagnostic decisions used clinical symptoms, serum thyroxine and TRAb, thyroid ultrasound and orbital computed tomography. PBMCs were obtained from about 10 ml fresh peripheral blood. The data are from a study of T cells in Graves' hyperthyroidism and ophthalmopathy. The CDR3 regions of TCR beta were amplified from RNA transcripts. Carried out on the TCR CDR3, a first-round RT-PCR used the HTBI primer set. TCRdb re-derived calls from the multiplex PCR reads in MiXCR, one entry per CDR3 protein. The sample holds fewer than 650,000 distinct CDR3 sequences; 13% to 15% are singletons and the top ten take approximately 15%.

Input material: blood. The J gene is TRBJ2-2, the V gene TRBV19; D is possibly TRBD1 or TRBD2 (6 bases each). The receptor comes from a woman in her thirties or forties with Graves' hyperthyroidism. In DNA form, the CDR3 reads TGTGCCAGTAGTACGACTACTGGGGGGCTGTATCTCGGGGAGCTGTTTTTT. Its protein product is CASSTTTGGLYLGELFF.